Listed here is a single TCR beta chain. The V gene's germline CDR1 is SGHRS and CDR2 YFSETQ. The CDR3 is made up of 11 amino acids. V dropped 4 bases and J dropped 8 bases, with 7 bases sitting between them. This sample was taken from a study of blood T cell repertoires in COVID-19. Study-wide background: Sample material is recorded as cDNA or gDNA derived from T cells, B-cell-depleted T cells, or PBMCs.

Adults between roughly 18 and 95 years of age took part from 20 to 25 US areas. Cohorts were determined from participant-reported clinical history. In the original workflow: The assay estimated nucleated cells by amplifying reference gene primers. The repertoire was sequenced with immunoSEQ multiplex PCR; TCRdb's copy has only in-frame clones and lacks some. The DNA was the basis for D and trimming; V, J and clone size are from that table. The table includes hundreds of thousands of clones, over 75% detected once. This receptor was obtained from a woman between 35 and 50 years old with acute COVID-19. The material sequenced was PBMCs or T cells enriched from blood (not recorded which). The chain joins TRBV5-1 to TRBJ2-1, with D possibly being TRBD2 (5 bases). The CDR3 sequence: CASSLAHEQFF. The CDR3 bases are TGCGCCAGCAGCCTAGCTCATGAGCAGTTCTTC.